A single sample is the source of the 26 T cell receptor beta chains below, sequenced in a study of ipilimumab plus nivolumab after autologous stem cell transplantation (dated by TCRdb to about 2021). To prepare the library, the immunoSEQ multiplex PCR assay was applied. TCRdb retrieved this table from immuneACCESS and kept in-frame rearrangements only. Not all clones are present; in checked studies, unresolved V genes account for under half, and no reason is known for the remainder. For this sample the table gives several thousand clones, of which approximately 70% were detected only once. Under 30% of the sample goes to the ten largest clones. This sample comprised PBMCs, obtained in a trial of ipilimumab plus nivolumab as post-transplant consolidation. The receptors here all came from a male donor with multiple myeloma.

This clone was detected a few times. The rearrangement links TRBV2 to TRBJ1-5; D is undetermined. CDR1 SNHLY and CDR2 FYNNEI come from the germline V gene. The CDR3 has 14 residues. Trimming removed 5 bases at V and 2 bases at J, with 10 bases between. CDR3 sequence reads: CASSQNLGNQPQHF. CDR3 DNA sequence: TGTGCCAGCAGTCAAAACTTGGGCAATCAGCCCCAGCATTTT.

Concerning this clone itself: This is likely an artifact of a read error, given a far larger clone one base away. Additional DNA sequences in this sample encode the identical CDR3. V gene TRBV5-3 combines with J gene TRBJ1-1; D remains ambiguous. TRBV5-3 is an ORF; its function is uncertain. The CDR3 has 12 residues. The CDR3 region has the DNA TGTGCCAGCAGCGAAAGGAACACTGAGGCTTTCTTT. This gives the protein CASSERNTEAFF.

This clone is termed medium-sized. The CDR3 region is CASSDSGTGNTEAFF. As DNA, the CDR3 is TGTGCCAGCAGCGACTCCGGGACAGGGAACACTGAAGCTTTCTTT. The chain carries TRBV9 and TRBJ1-1, with TRBD1 matching over 8 bases. Germline V gene sequence: CDR1 SGDLS, CDR2 YYNGEE. The CDR3 sequence is 15 residues long. V was pared by 3 bases and J by 1 base, with 5 bases of the junction left unmatched.

The chain carries TRBV28 and TRBJ1-5; 9 positions agree with TRBD1. The CDR3 runs 17 residues. V lost 4 bases and J lost 0; bases outside the gene matches: 7. The germline gives CDR1 MDHEN, CDR2 SYDVKM. The CDR3 region has the DNA TGTGCCAGCAGTTCGGGGACAGGGATACTTAGCAATCAGCCCCAGCATTTT. This gives the protein CASSSGTGILSNQPQHF.

The V gene is TRBV9, the J gene TRBJ2-1; 10 nucleotides agree with TRBD2. This CDR3 has 15 amino acids. Germline CDR1 reads SGDLS; CDR2 reads YYNGEE. Losses at the gene ends were 0 bases for V and 7 bases for J; bases not matched to a gene: 4. Written as DNA, the CDR3 is TGTGCCAGCAGCGTAGCTAGCGGGAGTTTAAATGAGCAGTTCTTC. Protein: CASSVASGSLNEQFF.

The chain uses TRBV6-5 and TRBJ1-1; tentative D call: TRBD1 (5 bases). V was cut by 5 bases and J by 3 bases, with 13 bases left in between. CDR1 and CDR2 from the germline V gene are MNHEY and SVGAGI. The CDR3 runs to 14 residues. The CDR3 DNA reads TGTGCCAGCAGTAACACCCCGACAGACACTGAAGCTTTCTTT. It codes for CASSNTPTDTEAFF.

In this sample, this clone is large (0.1 to 1%). The chain recombines TRBV14 with TRBJ1-1; D uncertain. Germline V gene sequence: CDR1 SGHDN, CDR2 FVKESK. Deletions cut 4 bases from V and 2 bases from J, with 11 bases between. The CDR3 totals 14 residues. The CDR3 spells CASSPAGSNTEAFF. The CDR3 DNA reads as TGTGCCAGCAGCCCGGCAGGTTCCAACACTGAAGCTTTCTTT.

The rearrangement joins TRBV9 to TRBJ2-2, with TRBD1 matching over 10 bases. Germline values: CDR1 SGDLS, CDR2 YYNGEE. With V trimmed by 3 bases and J by 5 bases, 7 bases remained unmatched. This CDR3 has 16 amino acids. The CDR3 DNA reads as TGTGCCAGCAGCGCCCGACAGGGGGCGCGGACCGGGGAGCTGTTTTTT. Its translation is CASSARQGARTGELFF.

The V and J genes are TRBV4-1 and TRBJ1-6; possibly TRBD1 for D (6 bases). CDR1 MGHRA and CDR2 YSYEKL come from the germline V gene. The CDR3 covers 13 residues. Trimming took off 6 bases at V and 5 bases at J, with 8 bases between the two ends. The CDR3 DNA reads as TGCGCCAGCAGGGACAGTGATAATTCACCCCTCCACTTT. Translated: CASRDSDNSPLHF.

The V call is TRBV28, the J call TRBJ2-4, with 12 bases lining up with TRBD2. CDR1 is MDHEN, CDR2 SYDVKM, per germline. CDR3 size: 17 residues. Trimming at V came to 5 bases and at J to 8 bases, leaving 13 bases not matched to a gene. The CDR3 reads CASSPPPSGGALDIQYF. CDR3 sequence (DNA): TGTGCCAGCAGTCCTCCGCCTAGCGGGGGGGCCTTGGACATTCAGTACTTC.

V and J are TRBV30 and TRBJ2-2, with D unclear. Germline V gene data show CDR1 as GTSNPN and CDR2 as SVGIG (reference sequence). This CDR3 region has 12 residues. V dropped 2 bases and J dropped 7 bases, with 8 bases sitting between them. The CDR3 sequence: CAWSKGRGELFF. The CDR3 DNA follows: TGTGCCTGGAGTAAGGGTCGCGGGGAGCTGTTTTTT.

This chain joins TRBV10-3 and TRBJ1-1; a possible D gene is TRBD1 (5 bases). The CDR3 has 13 residues. The V end was cut by 6 bases, the J end by 2 bases, with 10 bases between. Germline values: CDR1 ENHRY, CDR2 SYGVKD. CDR3 coding DNA: TGTGCCATCAGCCAATGGGGCAACACTGAAGCTTTCTTT. Translated, it gives CAISQWGNTEAFF.

In DNA, the CDR3 is TGTGCCAGCAGTTTAAAGGGGTATACGCAGTATTTT. This gives the protein CASSLKGYTQYF. The rearrangement joins TRBV28 to TRBJ2-3, with a weak D call TRBD1 (5 bases). Germline lookup yields CDR1 MDHEN and CDR2 SYDVKM. The germline V and J ends were trimmed by 2 bases and 7 bases, with 7 bases remaining between them. This CDR3 comprises 12 residues.

The chain employs TRBV9 and TRBJ1-1; 8 positions match TRBD1. The CDR3 consists of 18 residues. CDR1 and CDR2 from the germline V gene are SGDLS and YYNGEE. J lost 1 base, V lost 4 bases, and 15 bases had no gene match. CDR3 sequence reads: CASSPHRLTGTGNTEAFF. CDR3 bases: TGTGCCAGCAGCCCTCACCGCCTAACCGGGACAGGGAACACTGAAGCTTTCTTT.

The chain is built from TRBV21-1 and TRBJ1-1; the table's D call, TRBD1, has no DNA check behind it. TRBV21-1 is assigned pseudogene status. CDR3 size: 10 residues. In nucleotides, the CDR3 is TGTGCCAGCTGGGGCAGGGAAGCTTTCTTT. Its translation is CASWGREAFF.

V is TRBV6-6 and J is TRBJ2-3; D is unclear. The CDR3 length is 12 residues. CDR1 and CDR2 (germline): MNHNY, SVGAGI (reference sequence). The germline V and J ends were trimmed by 8 bases and 6 bases, with 12 bases remaining between them. The CDR3 loop is CASGLGSDTQYF. CDR3 nucleotide sequence: TGTGCCAGCGGGCTAGGCAGCGATACGCAGTATTTT.

This chain links TRBV7-8 with TRBJ2-7; possibly TRBD2 for D (6 bases). With 4 bases removed from V and 0 bases from J, the gap between germline ends came to 16 bases. The germline gives CDR1 SGHVS, CDR2 FQNEAQ. CDR3 length: 16 residues. The CDR3 bases are TGTGCCAGCAGCTCACCGCCACGGGAGATCTCCTACGAGCAGTACTTC. It codes for CASSSPPREISYEQYF.

The chain combines TRBV4-1 with TRBJ2-1; D unclear. The CDR3 sequence is 16 residues long. Germline assignment: CDR1 MGHRA and CDR2 YSYEKL. V lost 0 bases and J 8 bases, leaving 17 bases between the germline ends. The CDR3: CASSQDVGEAGDEQFF. CDR3 nucleotide sequence: TGCGCCAGCAGCCAAGATGTAGGTGAGGCTGGGGATGAGCAGTTCTTC.

V usage is TRBV7-2 and J usage is TRBJ2-3; 9 positions agree with TRBD2. This CDR3 is 17 amino acids long. The germline CDR1 and CDR2 sequences are SGHTA and FQGNSA. The J segment lost 2 bases and the V segment lost 4 bases, leaving 10 bases of the junction unmatched. The CDR3 is CASSSIGSGGTTDTQYF. The CDR3 DNA reads as TGTGCCAGCAGCTCGATAGGGAGCGGGGGGACCACAGATACGCAGTATTTT.

In regard to this clone: This is likely an artifact of a read error, given a far larger clone one base away. The genes are TRBV4-1 and TRBJ2-4; D ambiguous. V was cut by 8 bases and J by 7 bases, with 15 bases left in between. CDR1 is MGHRA and CDR2 is YSYEKL in the germline V gene. This CDR3 region has 13 residues. CDR3 nucleotide sequence: TGCGCCAGCGGCCCTTCGGCCGATAACATTCAGTACTTC. Encoded protein: CASGPSADNIQYF.

The chain recombines TRBV7-2 with TRBJ1-5; a possible D gene is TRBD1 (6 bases). CDR3 size: 15 residues. Germline CDR1 and CDR2: SGHTA and FQGNSA. V was trimmed by 5 bases and J by 2 bases, leaving 13 bases between them. The CDR3 spells CASSNRVFGNQPQHF. CDR3 nucleotides: TGTGCCAGCAGCAACAGGGTTTTTGGCAATCAGCCCCAGCATTTT.

CDR3 nucleotide sequence: TGTGCCAGCAGCTTGGTTAGAATACTAACCTACGAGCAGTACTTC. Translating it yields CASSLVRILTYEQYF. The chain uses TRBV5-4 and TRBJ2-7; D is unclear. The V and J ends lost 0 bases and 2 bases respectively, with 12 bases between them. The germline gives CDR1 SGHNT, CDR2 YYREEE (reference sequence). The CDR3 consists of 15 residues.

This clone was found a few times. V and J are TRBV28 and TRBJ1-5; D ambiguous. Germline lookup yields CDR1 MDHEN and CDR2 SYDVKM. Trimming pared 5 bases from V and 3 bases from J, leaving 2 bases between. CDR3 length: 11 residues. Here the CDR3 reads CASSDNQPQHF. Here the CDR3 DNA reads TGTGCCAGCAGTGACAATCAGCCCCAGCATTTT.

The chain uses TRBV21-1 and TRBJ2-5. The closer fit of TRBJ2-7 to the DNA end suggests the J call may be wrong. TRBV21-1 is marked as a pseudogene. The CDR3 length is 16 residues. CDR3 region: CASSKARGPVAYEQYF. CDR3 sequence (DNA): TGTGCCAGCAGCAAAGCAAGGGGACCAGTTGCGTACGAGCAGTACTTC.

The genes are TRBV5-1 and TRBJ2-5, with D maybe TRBD2 (6 bases). The end of the DNA is better explained by TRBJ2-7, so the J call may be wrong. This CDR3 has 14 residues. Per germline, CDR1 SGHRS and CDR2 YFSETQ. The CDR3 loop is CASSLEWGVDEQYF. The CDR3 DNA is TGCGCCAGCAGCTTGGAGTGGGGGGTCGACGAGCAGTACTTC.

J is TRBJ2-1 and V is TRBV28; 14 nucleotides align to TRBD2. Trimming removed 4 bases from V and 6 bases from J; junction bases left unmatched: 11. Germline V lookup: CDR1 MDHEN, CDR2 SYDVKM. There are 18 residues in the CDR3. The CDR3 nucleotides read TGTGCCAGCAGTTCGACTAGCGGGAGGGCCTATCAAGGCAATGAGCAGTTCTTC. Protein sequence: CASSSTSGRAYQGNEQFF.